Shown below are 17 T cell receptor beta chains from a single sample sequenced in a study of graft-versus-host responses after intestinal transplantation. These TCRs are of unknown antigen specificity. Assay used: immunoSEQ multiplex PCR; TCRdb lists only in-frame clones, some missing. The sample consists of some 90,000 clones, 90% of them appearing once. Here the sequenced sample was unstimulated CD4+ T cells sorted from spleen or lymph node cells, taken before intestinal transplant. The source of these receptors is a human donor who received an intestinal transplant.

V is TRBV10-1 and J is TRBJ2-1; D gene uncertain. Trimming removed 0 bases from V and 0 bases from J, with 9 bases in between. Germline V gene sequence: CDR1 WNHNN, CDR2 SYGVQD (reference sequence). This CDR3 region has 16 residues. CDR3 DNA: TGCGCCAGCAGTGAGTCAAGCGATATCTCCTACAATGAGCAGTTCTTC. Residues: CASSESSDISYNEQFF.

This clone was seen just once. The chain combines TRBV10-3 with TRBJ1-1, with D possibly being TRBD1 (5 bases). CDR1 is ENHRY and CDR2 is SYGVKD in the germline V gene. The ends were cut back, 6 bases at V and 5 bases at J, with 19 bases in the middle. This CDR3 is built from 15 residues. In DNA form, the CDR3 reads TGTGCCATCAGGGGGCGGGACGCCGCTTCTACTGAAGCTTTCTTT. Translation: CAIRGRDAASTEAFF.

The chain is built from TRBV6-1 and TRBJ2-3; 9 bases agree with TRBD2. CDR1 is MNHNS and CDR2 is SASEGT in the germline V gene. J lost 4 bases, V lost 3 bases, and 5 bases had no gene match. This CDR3 region has 15 residues. CDR3 in DNA: TGTGCCAGCAGTGATGGGGCGGGGGGGGCAGATACGCAGTATTTT. Protein: CASSDGAGGADTQYF.

The V call is TRBV5-1, the J call TRBJ1-3; D might be TRBD1 (6 bases). CDR3 length equals 17 residues. V was clipped by 0 bases and J by 2 bases, with 15 bases between them. Germline V lookup: CDR1 SGHRS, CDR2 YFSETQ. The DNA of the CDR3 is TGCGCCAGCAGCTTGGACACGAGGGGGAGACCTGGAAACACCATATATTTT. Its translation: CASSLDTRGRPGNTIYF.

The V and J genes are TRBV27 and TRBJ1-1; D gene ambiguous. This CDR3 has 14 amino acids. V shed 2 bases and J shed 5 bases, with 12 bases lying between them. In germline, CDR1 is MNHEY, CDR2 SMNVEV (reference sequence). CDR3 coding DNA: TGTGCCAGCAGTTTAAAAGAGGGATTGACTGAAGCTTTCTTT. It yields the protein CASSLKEGLTEAFF.

The chain recombines TRBV10-3 with TRBJ2-1; D possibly corresponds to TRBD2 (5 bases). Deletions cut 8 bases from V and 7 bases from J, with 12 bases between. Per germline, CDR1 ENHRY and CDR2 SYGVKD. The CDR3 loop spans 12 amino acids. CDR3: CAIAGTSNEQFF. For the CDR3, the DNA is TGTGCCATCGCGGGCACTTCGAATGAGCAGTTCTTC.

This chain uses TRBV5-1 with TRBJ1-2; 7 positions agree with TRBD1. Germline assignment: CDR1 SGHRS and CDR2 YFSETQ. Germline trimming cut 4 bases from V and 11 bases from J; bases unmatched to any gene: 11. This CDR3 has 13 residues. CDR3: CASSPTLQGMYTF. In DNA, the CDR3 is TGCGCCAGCAGCCCAACACTACAGGGGATGTACACCTTC.

The CDR3 protein is CASSLATSGDYEQYF. DNA of the CDR3: TGCGCCAGCAGCTTGGCCACCAGCGGGGATTACGAGCAGTACTTC. This chain uses TRBV5-1 with TRBJ2-7, with 7 bases aligning to TRBD2. From germline, CDR1 is SGHRS and CDR2 YFSETQ. The CDR3 sequence is 15 residues long. Trimming at V came to 0 bases and at J to 4 bases, leaving 7 bases not matched to a gene.

The gene calls are TRBV5-1 and TRBJ1-1, with a weak D call TRBD1 (5 bases). The CDR3 is made up of 16 amino acids. CDR1 SGHRS and CDR2 YFSETQ come from the germline V gene. V was trimmed by 2 bases and J by 3 bases, leaving 17 bases between them. The CDR3 reads CASSLGVRFTDTEAFF. As DNA, the CDR3 is TGCGCCAGCAGCTTAGGGGTGCGGTTTACGGACACTGAAGCTTTCTTT.

This clone was seen just once. The chain has TRBV6-5 and TRBJ1-1; no firm D call. Trimming took 4 bases from V and 0 from J, leaving 9 bases between them. Germline CDR1 and CDR2: MNHEY and SVGAGI. The CDR3 covers 14 residues. The chain's CDR3 is CASSFGGMNTEAFF. As DNA, the CDR3 is TGTGCCAGCAGTTTTGGTGGCATGAACACTGAAGCTTTCTTT.

The V gene is TRBV6-6, the J gene TRBJ1-4; D gene uncertain. Germline CDR1 is MNHNY and CDR2 is SVGAGI (reference sequence). V dropped 6 bases and J dropped 0 bases, with 14 bases sitting between them. This CDR3 is built from 16 residues. As DNA, the CDR3 is TGTGCCAGCAGGGGCGGGAGGGAGGCAACTAATGAAAAACTGTTTTTT. Its protein product is CASRGGREATNEKLFF.

The chain employs TRBV4-2 and TRBJ1-5; D not resolved. This CDR3 is 15 amino acids long. Trimming left V 0 bases short and J 9 bases short, with 15 bases between. CDR1 is LGHNA, CDR2 YNFKEQ, per germline. Here the CDR3 DNA reads TGTGCCAGCAGCCAAGAGATTGGTGCGTATCGGCCCCAGCATTTT. It codes for CASSQEIGAYRPQHF.

The chain is built from TRBV4-2 and TRBJ1-1; 8 bases are a match to TRBD1. This CDR3 is built from 15 residues. From germline, CDR1 is LGHNA and CDR2 YNFKEQ. V was clipped by 5 bases and J by 1 base; unmatched bases: 6. The CDR3 DNA reads as TGTGCCAGCAGCGGGTCAGGGGGCAGGAACACTGAAGCTTTCTTT. Its translation is CASSGSGGRNTEAFF.

The chain joins TRBV5-1 to TRBJ2-5, with TRBD2 matching 7 bases. J was trimmed by 1 base and V by 3 bases; bases with no gene match: 9. Germline V CDR1 and CDR2: SGHRS, YFSETQ. The CDR3 is made up of 16 amino acids. CDR3 DNA sequence: TGCGCCAGCAGCTCCCCAAGGGGCGGGGGCCAAGAGACCCAGTACTTC. Its translation is CASSSPRGGGQETQYF.

This rearrangement joins TRBV29-1 to TRBJ2-7; weak D call: TRBD2 (5 bases). V was trimmed by 7 bases and J by 3 bases, leaving 10 bases between them. Per germline, CDR1 SQVTM and CDR2 ANQGSEA. The CDR3 has 11 amino acids. The CDR3 loop reads CSAHTSYEQYF. The CDR3 DNA sequence: TGCAGCGCCCATACTAGCTACGAGCAGTACTTC.

This clone was picked up a small number of times. The V and J genes are TRBV4-1 and TRBJ1-3, with a tentative D call TRBD1 (6 bases). CDR1 and CDR2 from the germline V gene are MGHRA and YSYEKL. Trimming stripped 1 base from V and 4 bases from J, with 17 bases between. The CDR3 has 17 amino acids. CDR3 amino acids: CASSQVPLGGPGNTIYF. The DNA for the CDR3 is TGCGCCAGCAGCCAAGTTCCCTTGGGGGGGCCCGGAAACACCATATATTTT.

Details on this clone: The junction and the germline gene differ at one end; a read error may be behind it. V usage is TRBV9 and J usage is TRBJ1-2; unclear D gene. Germline loops: CDR1 SGDLS, CDR2 YYNGEE. This CDR3 comprises 14 residues. The CDR3 DNA is TGTGCCAGCAGCGTAGTGGTATCGCCCCCGCGCCTCTTCTTC. Protein product: CASSVVVSPPRLFF.